The 30 T cell receptor beta chains presented below share a single source sample, sequenced in a study of blood T cell repertoires in COVID-19. Produced via immunoSEQ multiplex PCR; TCRdb's table is partial and in-frame only. The profile shows under 300,000 clones, more than 80% of them singletons. The sequenced material came from PBMCs or T cells enriched from blood (not recorded which). The receptors were sampled from a woman aged 18-29 years who had recovered from COVID-19.

This rearrangement joins TRBV5-1 to TRBJ1-1; TRBD1 matches at 7 bases. The V segment lost 3 bases and the J segment 0 bases; nucleotides outside the gene matches: 5. Germline-derived CDR1 and CDR2 are SGHRS and YFSETQ. The CDR3 is 15 residues long. The CDR3, as DNA: TGCGCCAGCAGCTCCCGGACAGGAATGAACACTGAAGCTTTCTTT. Translated: CASSSRTGMNTEAFF.

This clone has only a few counts. The CDR3 DNA reads as TGCGCCAGCAGCTTTAGCGGGGGTGTCTACAATGAGCAGTTCTTC. Translation: CASSFSGGVYNEQFF. The genes are TRBV5-1 and TRBJ2-1; 9 bases line up with TRBD2. This CDR3 comprises 15 residues. Per the germline V gene, CDR1 is SGHRS and CDR2 is YFSETQ. V lost 2 bases to trimming and J lost 3 bases; unmatched junction nucleotides: 3.

This clone was picked up many times. The gene calls are TRBV5-1 and TRBJ1-1, with 9 bases lining up with TRBD1. Germline values: CDR1 SGHRS, CDR2 YFSETQ. V shed 4 bases and J 2 bases; nucleotides not matched to a gene: 12. The CDR3 consists of 17 residues. CDR3 DNA: TGCGCCAGCAGCCGGGGACAGGGCAGTGGCCTAAACACTGAAGCTTTCTTT. Translated, it gives CASSRGQGSGLNTEAFF.

CDR3 coding DNA: TGCGCCAGCAGTGGGCGACAGTCCCCCTACGAGCAGTACTTC. Translated, it gives CASSGRQSPYEQYF. V and J are TRBV10-1 and TRBJ2-7, with D possibly TRBD1 on 5 matching bases. CDR1 and CDR2 (germline): WNHNN, SYGVQD (reference sequence). V was clipped by 4 bases and J by 2 bases, with 12 bases between them. The CDR3 consists of 14 residues.

The V call is TRBV29-1, the J call TRBJ2-1; 10 bases fit TRBD2. The CDR3 has 14 amino acids. Germline loops: CDR1 SQVTM, CDR2 ANQGSEA. With V trimmed by 8 bases and J by 8 bases, 12 bases remained unmatched. This chain's CDR3 is CSTLTGLAGDEQFF. The CDR3 nucleotides are TGCAGCACCCTAACGGGCCTAGCGGGGGATGAGCAGTTCTTC.

The chain is built from TRBV2 and TRBJ1-6, with a tentative D call TRBD1 (5 bases). The CDR3 sequence is 16 residues long. CDR1 and CDR2 from the germline V gene are SNHLY and FYNNEI. V lost 7 bases, J lost 7 bases, and 20 bases lay in between. As DNA, the CDR3 is TGTGCCAGCACCCCTACGGGACTGAATGGCAATTCACCCCTCCACTTT. This codes for CASTPTGLNGNSPLHF.

The rearrangement links TRBV29-1 to TRBJ2-1; 7 positions match TRBD1. From germline, CDR1 is SQVTM and CDR2 ANQGSEA. The CDR3 covers 15 residues. Germline trimming cut 6 bases from V and 2 bases from J; bases unmatched to any gene: 10. CDR3 sequence reads: CSVPGTAGTYNEQFF. The CDR3 DNA reads TGCAGCGTGCCCGGGACAGCAGGTACCTACAATGAGCAGTTCTTC.

This chain joins TRBV18 and TRBJ2-7; 9 positions match TRBD1. The CDR3 contains 13 residues. Germline values: CDR1 KGHSH, CDR2 LQKENI. J gave up 9 bases and V 6 bases, and 9 bases lay outside the gene matches. The CDR3 here is CASSTDRGRRQYF. The CDR3 bases are TGTGCCAGCTCGACAGACAGGGGGAGAAGGCAGTACTTC. Filled out from reference TRBV18 and TRBJ2-7, the complete variable domain reads NAGVMQNPRHLVRRRGQEARLRCSPMKGHSHVYWYRQLPEEGLKFMVYLQKENIIDESGMPKERFSAEFPKEGPSILRIQQVVRGDSAAYFCASSTDRGRRQYFGPGTRLTVT.

The sample holds a few counts of this clone. This rearrangement joins TRBV29-1 to TRBJ1-1, with D unresolved. Germline V gene lookup returns CDR1 SQVTM and CDR2 ANQGSEA. The germline V and J ends were trimmed by 1 base and 6 bases, with 12 bases remaining between them. The CDR3 is 13 residues long. The CDR3 region is CSVEVVYEAEAFF. CDR3 sequence (DNA): TGCAGCGTTGAAGTGGTTTACGAGGCTGAAGCTTTCTTT.

J is TRBJ1-2 and V is TRBV3-1 (or the pseudogene TRBV3-2); 9 bases line up with TRBD1. Germline V gene lookup returns CDR1 LGHDT and CDR2 YNNKEL (reference sequence). Trimming at V came to 1 base and at J to 4 bases, leaving 16 bases not matched to a gene. This CDR3 region has 19 residues. The CDR3 loop is CASSQVRPGRTGASYGYTF. The CDR3 region has the DNA TGTGCCAGCAGCCAAGTCCGACCGGGGAGGACAGGGGCATCCTATGGCTACACCTTC.

The rearrangement uses TRBV27 and TRBJ1-2, with no clear D. Germline V gene data show CDR1 as MNHEY and CDR2 as SMNVEV (reference sequence). V lost 0 bases and J 6 bases, leaving 20 bases between the germline ends. The CDR3 extends over 17 amino acids. CDR3: CASSLSGQDFGFNGYTF. The CDR3 bases are TGTGCCAGCAGTTTATCAGGGCAGGACTTCGGGTTTAATGGCTACACCTTC.

V and J are TRBV19 and TRBJ2-2, with 14 bases that match TRBD2. The junction had 10 bases not matched to a gene; V was cut back by 9 bases and J by 1 base. Looked up from germline, CDR1 is LNHDA and CDR2 is SQIVND (reference sequence). The CDR3 covers 18 residues. The CDR3: CARGTSGGPRRNTGELFF. The CDR3 bases are TGTGCCAGGGGGACTAGCGGGGGTCCACGAAGGAACACCGGGGAGCTGTTTTTT.

This chain connects TRBV28 to TRBJ2-4; tentatively, D is TRBD2 (5 bases). V shed 3 bases and J shed 12 bases, with 12 bases lying between them. The CDR3 consists of 12 residues. The germline V gene has CDR1 MDHEN and CDR2 SYDVKM. This CDR3 is CASSFYSGAQYF. Here the CDR3 DNA reads TGTGCCAGCAGTTTCTACAGCGGTGCTCAGTACTTC.

This chain joins TRBV7-6 and TRBJ2-6; TRBD1 matches 8 bases. V trimming: 6 bases; J trimming: 0 bases; junction bases outside the gene matches: 4. Per the germline V gene, CDR1 is SGHVS and CDR2 is FNYEAQ. The CDR3 extends over 16 amino acids. CDR3 sequence reads: CASRLTGGSGANVLTF. For the CDR3, the DNA is TGTGCCAGCAGACTAACAGGGGGCTCTGGGGCCAACGTCCTGACTTTC.

This rearrangement joins TRBV5-1 to TRBJ2-2, with 9 nucleotides matching TRBD2. V shed 3 bases and J 2 bases; nucleotides not matched to a gene: 5. CDR3 length: 16 amino acids. Germline CDR1 is SGHRS and CDR2 is YFSETQ. The CDR3 region has the DNA TGCGCCAGCAGCTCCGGACTAGCGCTTAACACCGGGGAGCTGTTTTTT. Residues: CASSSGLALNTGELFF.

There are a few counts of this clone. The chain uses TRBV6-1 and TRBJ2-5, with 9 bases lining up with TRBD2. Germline V lookup: CDR1 MNHNS, CDR2 SASEGT. The CDR3 sequence is 19 residues long. V was pared by 2 bases and J by 5 bases, with 18 bases of the junction left unmatched. This CDR3 reads CASSELGRGGGSGRETQYF. As DNA, the CDR3 is TGTGCCAGCAGTGAATTGGGGCGCGGGGGGGGATCGGGAAGGGAGACCCAGTACTTC.

This clone was counted a single time. The chain employs TRBV6-5 and TRBJ1-1; the D gene is possibly TRBD1 (6 bases). The CDR3 consists of 13 residues. Germline V gives CDR1 MNHEY, CDR2 SVGAGI. The V end lost 8 bases, the J end lost 0 bases, and 10 bases lay between the germline ends. CDR3: CASRTGMNTEAFF. The CDR3 DNA reads TGTGCCAGCCGCACAGGGATGAACACTGAAGCTTTCTTT.

This clone has just one count. The rearrangement uses TRBV7-2 and TRBJ1-2; 8 bases are shared with TRBD1. The germline V gene encodes CDR1 SGHTA and CDR2 FQGNSA. This CDR3 is 17 amino acids long. V dropped 5 bases and J dropped 6; count of bases not matched to a gene: 17. The chain's CDR3 is CASSQEEWTGNFHGYTF. DNA for the CDR3: TGTGCCAGCAGCCAAGAGGAATGGACAGGGAATTTCCATGGCTACACCTTC.

This chain connects TRBV5-1 to TRBJ2-5; 13 nucleotides line up with TRBD2. Germline V gene lookup returns CDR1 SGHRS and CDR2 YFSETQ. CDR3 length equals 16 residues. The ends lost 4 bases at V and 5 bases at J; junction bases unmatched: 8. The CDR3 region is CASSLTSGGVPETQYF. The CDR3 region has the DNA TGCGCCAGCAGCCTAACTAGCGGGGGGGTCCCGGAGACCCAGTACTTC.

This sequence joins TRBV19 and TRBJ2-7; TRBD2 might be the D (5 bases). V was trimmed by 5 bases and J by 4 bases, leaving 15 bases between them. The CDR3 spans 14 residues. Germline CDR1 and CDR2: LNHDA and SQIVND (reference sequence). CDR3 residues: CASSVRGIGYEQYF. The CDR3 DNA reads TGTGCCAGTAGTGTTCGGGGAATCGGATACGAGCAGTACTTC.

A note on this clone: Other DNA sequences in the sample encode the same CDR3. The gene calls are TRBV12-3 or TRBV12-4 and TRBJ2-5, with TRBD2 matching 9 bases. Trimming at V came to 4 bases and at J to 5 bases, leaving 2 bases not matched to a gene. The length of the CDR3 is 13 residues. Written as DNA, the CDR3 is TGTGCCAGCAGTTCCACTAGCGGGGAGACCCAGTACTTC. Translating gives CASSSTSGETQYF.

The rearrangement uses TRBV5-1 and TRBJ1-3; 7 bases agree with TRBD1. The trim removed 3 bases at V and 2 bases at J, leaving 8 bases unmatched. Germline V gene lookup returns CDR1 SGHRS and CDR2 YFSETQ. The CDR3 is 16 residues long. Written as DNA, the CDR3 is TGCGCCAGCAGCTCATATCCGGGACAGCCTGGAAACACCATATATTTT. Translated: CASSSYPGQPGNTIYF. The full variable domain, rest sourced from reference TRBV5-1 and TRBJ1-3, is KAGVTQTPRYLIKTRGQQVTLSCSPISGHRSVSWYQQTPGQGLQFLFEYFSETQRNKGNFPGRFSGRQFSNSRSEMNVSTLELGDSALYLCASSSYPGQPGNTIYFGEGSWLTVV.

This clone has a handful of counts. The chain recombines TRBV9 with TRBJ2-3, with 9 bases aligning to TRBD2. In germline, CDR1 is SGDLS, CDR2 YYNGEE. V was clipped by 4 bases and J by 2 bases; unmatched bases: 5. The length of the CDR3 is 15 residues. The DNA of the CDR3 is TGTGCCAGCAGCCCGACTAGCGGATACACAGATACGCAGTATTTT. This gives the protein CASSPTSGYTDTQYF.

The V call is TRBV9, the J call TRBJ2-1; 8 positions agree with TRBD2. This CDR3 region has 15 residues. Germline-derived CDR1 and CDR2 are SGDLS and YYNGEE. V lost 4 bases to trimming and J lost 4 bases; unmatched junction nucleotides: 7. The CDR3 nucleotides are TGTGCCAGCAGCCAAGCGGGGGAGCCTTACAATGAGCAGTTCTTC. Translated: CASSQAGEPYNEQFF.

This CDR3 reads CASSLVGGAGTGELFF. Written as DNA, the CDR3 is TGTGCCAGCAGCTTAGTAGGGGGGGCAGGCACCGGGGAGCTGTTTTTT. The chain is built from TRBV7-6 and TRBJ2-2, with TRBD2 as a possible D gene (7 bases). This CDR3 is built from 16 residues. The V and J ends lost 1 base and 4 bases respectively, with 13 bases between them. Germline values: CDR1 SGHVS, CDR2 FNYEAQ.

The chain employs TRBV23-1 and TRBJ2-1; TRBD1 aligns across 7 bases. TRBV23-1 is identified as an open reading frame with a role that is uncertain. V lost 0 bases to trimming and J lost 1 base; unmatched junction nucleotides: 6. There are 17 residues in the CDR3. CDR3 coding DNA: TGCGCCAGCAGTCAATCCGAGGGGGCAGCTTCCTACAATGAGCAGTTCTTC. Translation gives CASSQSEGAASYNEQFF.

The chain employs TRBV18 and TRBJ2-2, with TRBD1 matching over 8 bases. CDR3 size: 15 residues. J was trimmed by 1 base and V by 6 bases; bases with no gene match: 4. Germline-derived CDR1 and CDR2 are KGHSH and LQKENI. The CDR3: CASSKDRVNTGELFF. In DNA, the CDR3 is TGTGCCAGCTCGAAGGACAGGGTGAACACCGGGGAGCTGTTTTTT.

This chain links TRBV6-5 with TRBJ2-6, with unresolved D. The germline gives CDR1 MNHEY, CDR2 SVGAGI. The CDR3 runs 15 residues. V lost 0 bases and J lost 0, with 3 bases in between. The CDR3 DNA follows: TGTGCCAGCAGTTACTCTCACTCTGGGGCCAACGTCCTGACTTTC. It is translated as CASSYSHSGANVLTF.

On this clone itself: This same CDR3 is encoded by further DNA sequences in the sample. This rearrangement joins TRBV3-1 (or the pseudogene TRBV3-2) to TRBJ2-7; D might be TRBD1 (5 bases). The V gene's germline CDR1 is LGHDT and CDR2 YNNKEL (reference sequence). Trimming removed 0 bases from V and 7 bases from J, with 16 bases in between. The CDR3 length is 15 residues. CDR3 protein: CASSQDGQGFREQYF. The DNA for the CDR3 is TGTGCCAGCAGCCAAGACGGACAAGGGTTTCGGGAGCAGTACTTC.

The V call is TRBV7-3, the J call TRBJ2-1; 8 positions match TRBD2. The CDR3 runs to 16 residues. V gave up 5 bases and J gave up 8 bases; unmatched junction bases: 14. Per the germline V gene, CDR1 is SGHTA and CDR2 is FQGTGA. The CDR3 spells CASSEGIAGSRDEQFF. CDR3 nucleotides: TGTGCCAGCAGCGAGGGGATAGCGGGGAGCCGGGATGAGCAGTTCTTC. The whole variable domain, remainder taken from reference TRBV7-3 and TRBJ2-1, is GAGVSQTPSNKVTEKGKYVELRCDPISGHTALYWYRQSLGQGPEFLIYFQGTGAADDSGLPNDRFFAVRPEGSVSTLKIQRTERGDSAVYLCASSEGIAGSRDEQFFGPGTRLTVL.